This T cell receptor (beta chain) appears in the sequencing data of a study of blood T cells in healthy people across ages. Study background: Per two T cells, about one barcoded beta molecule was captured through template switching. Findings of the study overall: When one million T cells were used, diversity estimates were thought to be underestimates.

A second roughly 7 to 11 cycle PCR used barcoded and J-beta primers. Every molecule of cDNA carried a tag from a template-switch adaptor with 12 random nucleotides. The yield of each sample was at least 2.5 million CDR3-containing paired-end reads. MiXCR, applied by TCRdb to the 5' RACE reads, yields one record per CDR3 protein. The sample yields roughly 1,500,000 distinct CDR3 sequences, 34% seen once. As to this clonotype: What it recognizes is unknown. Relative to the germline gene, one junction end is altered; a read error may explain this.

This CDR3 has 15 residues. In germline, CDR1 is MGHRA, CDR2 YSYEKL. This chain connects TRBV4-1 to TRBJ1-6; unclear D gene. The sequence came from a woman in her 30s in good health. The material sequenced was blood. This CDR3 is CAGSQVANTGSPLHF. The CDR3, as DNA: TGCGCCGGCAGCCAAGTGGCAAATACGGGATCACCCCTCCACTTT.